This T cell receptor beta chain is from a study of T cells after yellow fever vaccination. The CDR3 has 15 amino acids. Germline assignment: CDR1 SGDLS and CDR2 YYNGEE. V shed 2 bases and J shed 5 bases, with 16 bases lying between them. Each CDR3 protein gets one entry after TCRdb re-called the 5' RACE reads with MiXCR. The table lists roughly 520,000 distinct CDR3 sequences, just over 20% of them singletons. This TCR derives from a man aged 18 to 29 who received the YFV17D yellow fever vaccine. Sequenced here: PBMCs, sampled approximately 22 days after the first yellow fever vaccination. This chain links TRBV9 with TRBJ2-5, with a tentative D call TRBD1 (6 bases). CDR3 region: CASSVGHSGEETQYF. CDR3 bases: TGTGCCAGCAGCGTGGGACACTCTGGGGAGGAGACCCAGTACTTC.